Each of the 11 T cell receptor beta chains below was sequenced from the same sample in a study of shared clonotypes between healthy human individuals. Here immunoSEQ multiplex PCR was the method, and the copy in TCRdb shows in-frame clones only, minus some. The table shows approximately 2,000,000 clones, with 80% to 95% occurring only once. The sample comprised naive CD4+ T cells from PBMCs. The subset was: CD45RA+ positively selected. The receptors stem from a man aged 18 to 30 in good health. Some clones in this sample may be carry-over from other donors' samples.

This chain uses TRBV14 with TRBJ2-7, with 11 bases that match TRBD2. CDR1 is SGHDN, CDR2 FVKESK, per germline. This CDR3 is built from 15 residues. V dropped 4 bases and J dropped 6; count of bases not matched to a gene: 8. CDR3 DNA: TGTGCCAGCAGCCTCCGACTAGCGGGAATTGTCGAGCAGTACTTC. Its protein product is CASSLRLAGIVEQYF. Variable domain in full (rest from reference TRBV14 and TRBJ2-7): EAGVTQFPSHSVIEKGQTVTLRCDPISGHDNLYWYRRVMGKEIKFLLHFVKESKQDESGMPNNRFLAERTGGTYSTLKVQPAELEDSGVYFCASSLRLAGIVEQYFGPGTRLTVT.

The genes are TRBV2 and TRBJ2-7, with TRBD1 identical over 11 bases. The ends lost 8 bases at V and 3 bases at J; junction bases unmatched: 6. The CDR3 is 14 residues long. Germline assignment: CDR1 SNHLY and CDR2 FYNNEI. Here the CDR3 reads CASLSGQGGYEQYF. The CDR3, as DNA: TGTGCCAGCCTCTCGGGACAGGGGGGCTACGAGCAGTACTTC.

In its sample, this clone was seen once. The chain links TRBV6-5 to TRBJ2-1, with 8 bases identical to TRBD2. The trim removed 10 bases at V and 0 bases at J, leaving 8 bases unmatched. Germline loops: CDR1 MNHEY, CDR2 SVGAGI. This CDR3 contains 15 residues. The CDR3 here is CATARTSGSYNEQFF. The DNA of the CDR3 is TGTGCCACTGCAAGAACTAGCGGCTCCTACAATGAGCAGTTCTTC.

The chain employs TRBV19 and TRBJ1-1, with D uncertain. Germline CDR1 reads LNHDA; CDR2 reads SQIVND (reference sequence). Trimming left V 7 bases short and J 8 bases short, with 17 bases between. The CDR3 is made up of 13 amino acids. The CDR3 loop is CASIPRGGSEAFF. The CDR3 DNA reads TGTGCCAGTATCCCACGGGGAGGTTCAGAAGCTTTCTTT.

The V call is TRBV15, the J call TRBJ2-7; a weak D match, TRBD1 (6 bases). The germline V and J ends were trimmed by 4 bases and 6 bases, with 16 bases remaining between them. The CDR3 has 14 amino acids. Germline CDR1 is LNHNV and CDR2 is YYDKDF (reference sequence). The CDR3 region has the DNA TGTGCCACCAGCACTGGGACACCGCCTTTCGAGCAGTACTTC. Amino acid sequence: CATSTGTPPFEQYF.

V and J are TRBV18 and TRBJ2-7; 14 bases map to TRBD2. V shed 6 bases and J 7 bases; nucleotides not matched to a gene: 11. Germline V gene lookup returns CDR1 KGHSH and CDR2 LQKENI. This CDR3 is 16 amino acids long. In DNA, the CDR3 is TGTGCCAGCTCGCCTACTGGACTAGCGGGAGGTAGGGAGCAGTACTTC. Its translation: CASSPTGLAGGREQYF.

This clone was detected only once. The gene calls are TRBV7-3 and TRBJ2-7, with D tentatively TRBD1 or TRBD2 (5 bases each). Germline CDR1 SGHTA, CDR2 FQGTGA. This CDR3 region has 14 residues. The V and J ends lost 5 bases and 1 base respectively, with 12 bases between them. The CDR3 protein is CASSPDGGSYEQYF. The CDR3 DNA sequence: TGTGCCAGCAGCCCAGATGGGGGATCCTACGAGCAGTACTTC.

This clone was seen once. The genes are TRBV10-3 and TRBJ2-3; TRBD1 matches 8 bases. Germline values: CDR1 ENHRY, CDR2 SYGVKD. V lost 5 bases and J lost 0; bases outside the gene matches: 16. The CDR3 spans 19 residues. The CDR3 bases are TGTGCCATCAGTCTTCAATGGGTGGGACAGGCTACTAGCACAGATACGCAGTATTTT. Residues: CAISLQWVGQATSTDTQYF.

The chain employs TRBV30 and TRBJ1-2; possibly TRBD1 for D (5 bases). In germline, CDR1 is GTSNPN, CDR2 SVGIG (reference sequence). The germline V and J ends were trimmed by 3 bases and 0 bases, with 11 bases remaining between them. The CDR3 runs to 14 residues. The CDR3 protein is CAWRTQGANYGYTF. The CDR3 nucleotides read TGTGCCTGGAGAACGCAGGGAGCTAACTATGGCTACACCTTC.

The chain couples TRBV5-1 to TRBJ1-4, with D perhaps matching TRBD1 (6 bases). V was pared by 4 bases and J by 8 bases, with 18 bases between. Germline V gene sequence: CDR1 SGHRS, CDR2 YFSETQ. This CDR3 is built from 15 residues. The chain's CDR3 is CASSALQGSKEKLFF. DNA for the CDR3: TGCGCCAGCAGCGCCCTCCAGGGGTCGAAAGAAAAACTGTTTTTT.

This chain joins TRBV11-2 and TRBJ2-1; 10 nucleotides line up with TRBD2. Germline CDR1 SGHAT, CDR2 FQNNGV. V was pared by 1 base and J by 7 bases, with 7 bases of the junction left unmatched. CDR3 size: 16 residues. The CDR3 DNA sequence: TGTGCCAGCAGCTTAGTATCGCTAGCGGGAGTGAATGAGCAGTTCTTC. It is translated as CASSLVSLAGVNEQFF.